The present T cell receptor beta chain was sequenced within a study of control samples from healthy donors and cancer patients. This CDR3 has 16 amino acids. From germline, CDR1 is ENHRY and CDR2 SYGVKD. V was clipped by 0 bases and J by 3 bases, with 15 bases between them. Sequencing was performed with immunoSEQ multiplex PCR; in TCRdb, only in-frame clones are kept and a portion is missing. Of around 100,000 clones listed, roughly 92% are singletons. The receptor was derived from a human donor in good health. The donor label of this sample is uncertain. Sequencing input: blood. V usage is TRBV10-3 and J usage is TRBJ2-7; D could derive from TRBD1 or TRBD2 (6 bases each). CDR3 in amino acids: CAISESGGRGLYEQYF. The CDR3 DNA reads TGTGCCATCAGTGAGTCGGGGGGCAGGGGTCTCTACGAGCAGTACTTC.